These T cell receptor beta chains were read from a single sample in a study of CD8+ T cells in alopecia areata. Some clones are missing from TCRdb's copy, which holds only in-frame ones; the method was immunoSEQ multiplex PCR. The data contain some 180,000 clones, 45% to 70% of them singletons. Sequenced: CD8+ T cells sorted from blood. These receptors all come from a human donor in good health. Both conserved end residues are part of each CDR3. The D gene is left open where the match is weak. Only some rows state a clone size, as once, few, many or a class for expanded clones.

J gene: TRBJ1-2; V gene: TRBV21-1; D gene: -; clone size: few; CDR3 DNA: TGTGCCAGCAGCAAAGTCCGGGCGGCAAATAACTATGGCTACACCTTC; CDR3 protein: CASSKVRAANNYGYTF
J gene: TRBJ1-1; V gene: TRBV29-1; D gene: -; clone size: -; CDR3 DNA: TGCAGCGTTGACAGGGGCACTGAAGCTTTCTTT; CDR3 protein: CSVDRGTEAFF
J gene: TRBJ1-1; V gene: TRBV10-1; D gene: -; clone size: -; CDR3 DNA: TGCGCCAGCAGTGATGGAGCCGGTTCTTTCTTT; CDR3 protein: CASSDGAGSFF
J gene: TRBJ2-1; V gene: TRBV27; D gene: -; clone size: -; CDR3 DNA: TGTGCCAGCAGTTTATCTGGACTTTTAAATGAGCAGTTCTTC; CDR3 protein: CASSLSGLLNEQFF
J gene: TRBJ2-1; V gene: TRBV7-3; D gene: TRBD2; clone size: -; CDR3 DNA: TGTGCCAGCAGCTTGACCGGACTAGCGGGGTACAATGAGCAGTTCTTC; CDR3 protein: CASSLTGLAGYNEQFF
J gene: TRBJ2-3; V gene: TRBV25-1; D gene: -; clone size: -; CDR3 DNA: TGTGCCAGCAGTGTCATAGTGGGGGTCACAGATACGCAGTATTTT; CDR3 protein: CASSVIVGVTDTQYF
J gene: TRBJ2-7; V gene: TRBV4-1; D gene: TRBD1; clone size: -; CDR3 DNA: TGCGCCAGCAGCCACGAGCCAGGGACAGGCTACGAGCAGTACTTC; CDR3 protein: CASSHEPGTGYEQYF
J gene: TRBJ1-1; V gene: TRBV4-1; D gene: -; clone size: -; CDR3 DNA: TGCGCCAGCAGCCAAGAATTGCCGTATGAAGCTTTCTTT; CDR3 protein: CASSQELPYEAFF
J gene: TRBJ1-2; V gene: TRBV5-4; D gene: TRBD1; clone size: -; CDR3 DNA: TGTGCCAGCAGCTTTCGGGACAGAAGTTCCTATGGCTACACCTTC; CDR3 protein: CASSFRDRSSYGYTF
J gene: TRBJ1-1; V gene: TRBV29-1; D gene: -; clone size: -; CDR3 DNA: TGCAGCGCCTCAGACAGGCAAGCTTTCTTT; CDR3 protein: CSASDRQAFF
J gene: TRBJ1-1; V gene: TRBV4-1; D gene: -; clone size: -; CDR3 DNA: TGCGCCAGCAGCCAACCCAACGCGATCGCCACTGAAGCTTTCTTT; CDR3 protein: CASSQPNAIATEAFF
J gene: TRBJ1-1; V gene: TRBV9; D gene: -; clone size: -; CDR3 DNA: TGTGCCAGCAGCGCTTCCCACCCGGGCACTGAAGCTTTCTTT; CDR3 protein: CASSASHPGTEAFF
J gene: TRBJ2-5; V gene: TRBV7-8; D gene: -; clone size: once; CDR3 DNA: TGTGCCAGCAGCCCAGAGCCGGGGTTGGAGACCCAGTACTTC; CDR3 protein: CASSPEPGLETQYF
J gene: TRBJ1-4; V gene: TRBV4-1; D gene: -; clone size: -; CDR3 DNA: TGCGCCAGCAGCCAAGGTGAAAAACTGTTTTTT; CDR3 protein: CASSQGEKLFF
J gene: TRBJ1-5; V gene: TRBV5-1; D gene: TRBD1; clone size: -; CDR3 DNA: TGCGCCAGCAGCTTAGGGACAGGGGACAATCAGCCCCAGCATTTT; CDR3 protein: CASSLGTGDNQPQHF
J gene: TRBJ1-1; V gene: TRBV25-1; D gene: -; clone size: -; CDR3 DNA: TGTGCCAGCAGTGAATTGGGTGGGGTCACTGAAGCTTTCTTT; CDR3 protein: CASSELGGVTEAFF
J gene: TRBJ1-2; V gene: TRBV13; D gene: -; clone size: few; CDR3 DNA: TGTGCCAGCAGCACTGGAGGGCCCGGGGGAGCTAACTATGGCTACACCTTC; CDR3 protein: CASSTGGPGGANYGYTF
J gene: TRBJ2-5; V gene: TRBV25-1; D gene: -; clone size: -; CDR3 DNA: TGTGCCAGCAGGGCAGGGACCCAGTACTTC; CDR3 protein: CASRAGTQYF
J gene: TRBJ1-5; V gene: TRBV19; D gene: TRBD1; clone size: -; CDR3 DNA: TGTGCCAGTACAGGGGGCGGGAACAATCAGCCCCAGCATTTT; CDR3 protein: CASTGGGNNQPQHF
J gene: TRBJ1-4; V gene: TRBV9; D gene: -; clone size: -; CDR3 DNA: TGTGCCAGCAGCGTAGGCGGGGCTACTAATGAAAAACTGTTTTTT; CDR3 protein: CASSVGGATNEKLFF
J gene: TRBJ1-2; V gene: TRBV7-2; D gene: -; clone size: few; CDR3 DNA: TGTGCCAGCAGCTGGCGGAGAGTTGGAGCCCTTAACTATGGCTACACCTTC; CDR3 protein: CASSWRRVGALNYGYTF
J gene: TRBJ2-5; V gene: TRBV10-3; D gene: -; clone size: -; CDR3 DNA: TGTGCCATCGCGTCATGGGAAAAGACCCAGTACTTC; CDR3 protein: CAIASWEKTQYF
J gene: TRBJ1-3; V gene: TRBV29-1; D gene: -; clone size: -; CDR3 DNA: TGCAGCGTTGATGTGCCCTCCAGCTCTGGAAACACCATATATTTT; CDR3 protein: CSVDVPSSSGNTIYF
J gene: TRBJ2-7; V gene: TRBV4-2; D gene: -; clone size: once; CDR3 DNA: TGTGCCAGCAGCCAAGGCGGGGGCGGGTACGAGCAGTACTTC; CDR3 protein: CASSQGGGGYEQYF
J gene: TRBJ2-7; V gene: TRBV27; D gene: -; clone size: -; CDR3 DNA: TGTGCCAGCAGTTTACGGGGGGGACAGCCCTACGAGCAGTACTTC; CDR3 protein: CASSLRGGQPYEQYF
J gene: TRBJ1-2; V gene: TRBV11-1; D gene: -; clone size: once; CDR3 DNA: TGTGCCAGCAGCTTAGGTTGGGGCGTTGGCTATGGCTACACCTTC; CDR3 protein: CASSLGWGVGYGYTF
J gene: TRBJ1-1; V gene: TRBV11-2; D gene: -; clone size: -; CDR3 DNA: TGTGCCAGCAGCTTAGTTAGGTGGAACACTGAAGCTTTCTTT; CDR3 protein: CASSLVRWNTEAFF
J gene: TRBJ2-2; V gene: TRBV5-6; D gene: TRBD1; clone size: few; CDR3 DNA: TGTGCCAGCAGCTCGCAGGACAGGGGGCTCCCCGGGGAGCTGTTTTTT; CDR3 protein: CASSSQDRGLPGELFF
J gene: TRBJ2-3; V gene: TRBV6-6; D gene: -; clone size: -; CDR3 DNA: TGTGCCAGCAGCTCCGGGACAACCCGCACAGATACGCAGTATTTT; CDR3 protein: CASSSGTTRTDTQYF
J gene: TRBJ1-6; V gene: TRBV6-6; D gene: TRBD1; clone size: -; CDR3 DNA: TGTGCCGCCGGACAGGGGATTTCACCCCTCCACTTT; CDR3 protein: CAAGQGISPLHF
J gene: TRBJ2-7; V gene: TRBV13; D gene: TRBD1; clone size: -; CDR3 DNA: TGTGCCAGCAGCTCGGACAGGGGGGCCTACGAGCAGTACTTC; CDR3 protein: CASSSDRGAYEQYF
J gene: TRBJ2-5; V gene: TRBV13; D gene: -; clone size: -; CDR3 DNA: TGTGCCAGCAGCTTAGGCCGGGGGTCTGGAGAGACCCAGTACTTC; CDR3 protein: CASSLGRGSGETQYF
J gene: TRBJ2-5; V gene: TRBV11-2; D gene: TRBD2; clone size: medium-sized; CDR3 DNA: TGTGCCAGCAGCCCCTCGCGGGGGGCTCAAGAGACCCAGTACTTC; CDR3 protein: CASSPSRGAQETQYF
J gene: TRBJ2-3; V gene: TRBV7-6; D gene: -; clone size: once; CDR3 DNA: TGTGCCAGCAGCTTACCGCTGGATACGCAGTATTTT; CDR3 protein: CASSLPLDTQYF
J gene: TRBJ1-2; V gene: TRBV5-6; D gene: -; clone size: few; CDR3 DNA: TGTGCCAGCAGCTTTAATGGAGACCACACCTTC; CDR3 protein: CASSFNGDHTF
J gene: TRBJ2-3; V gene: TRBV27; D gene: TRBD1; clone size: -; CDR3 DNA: TGTGCCAGTCAGGGGGCGGGTACAGATACGCAGTATTTT; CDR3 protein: CASQGAGTDTQYF
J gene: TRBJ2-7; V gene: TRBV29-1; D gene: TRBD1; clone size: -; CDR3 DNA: TGCAGCGCGGGGAACCTGACAGGGCTGTACGAGCAGTACTTC; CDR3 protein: CSAGNLTGLYEQYF
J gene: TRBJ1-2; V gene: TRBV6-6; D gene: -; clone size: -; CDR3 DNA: TGTGCCAGCAGCGAGCCTTATGGCTACACCTTC; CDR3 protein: CASSEPYGYTF
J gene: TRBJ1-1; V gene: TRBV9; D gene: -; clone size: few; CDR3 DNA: TGTGCCAGCACCCCGACCGGTATGAACACTGAAGCTTTCTTT; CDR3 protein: CASTPTGMNTEAFF
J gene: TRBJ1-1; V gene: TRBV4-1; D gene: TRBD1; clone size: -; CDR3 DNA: TGCGCCAGCAGCCAGAGGACAGGGGGCACTGAAGCTTTCTTT; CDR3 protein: CASSQRTGGTEAFF
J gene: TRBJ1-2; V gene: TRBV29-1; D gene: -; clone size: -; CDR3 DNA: TGCAGCGTTGTGGACTCCCGGCGGGGCTACACCTTC; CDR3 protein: CSVVDSRRGYTF
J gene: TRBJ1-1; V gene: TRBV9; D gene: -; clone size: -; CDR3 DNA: TGTGCCAGCAGCCTACCCCCGAACACTGAAGCTTTCTTT; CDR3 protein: CASSLPPNTEAFF